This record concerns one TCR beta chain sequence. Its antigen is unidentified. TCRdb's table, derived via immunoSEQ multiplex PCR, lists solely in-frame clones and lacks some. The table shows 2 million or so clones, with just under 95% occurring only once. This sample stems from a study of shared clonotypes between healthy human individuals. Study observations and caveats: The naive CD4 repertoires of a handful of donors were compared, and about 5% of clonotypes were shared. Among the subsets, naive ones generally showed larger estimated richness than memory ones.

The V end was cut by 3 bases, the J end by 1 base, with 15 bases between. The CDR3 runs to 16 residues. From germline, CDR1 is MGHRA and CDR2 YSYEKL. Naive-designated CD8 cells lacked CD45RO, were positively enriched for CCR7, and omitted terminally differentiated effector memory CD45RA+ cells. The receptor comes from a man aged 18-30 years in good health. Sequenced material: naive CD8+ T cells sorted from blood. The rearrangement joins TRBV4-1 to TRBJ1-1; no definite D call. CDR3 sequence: CASSHPRQEGNTEAFF. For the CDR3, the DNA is TGCGCCAGCAGCCACCCAAGGCAGGAGGGGAACACTGAAGCTTTCTTT.